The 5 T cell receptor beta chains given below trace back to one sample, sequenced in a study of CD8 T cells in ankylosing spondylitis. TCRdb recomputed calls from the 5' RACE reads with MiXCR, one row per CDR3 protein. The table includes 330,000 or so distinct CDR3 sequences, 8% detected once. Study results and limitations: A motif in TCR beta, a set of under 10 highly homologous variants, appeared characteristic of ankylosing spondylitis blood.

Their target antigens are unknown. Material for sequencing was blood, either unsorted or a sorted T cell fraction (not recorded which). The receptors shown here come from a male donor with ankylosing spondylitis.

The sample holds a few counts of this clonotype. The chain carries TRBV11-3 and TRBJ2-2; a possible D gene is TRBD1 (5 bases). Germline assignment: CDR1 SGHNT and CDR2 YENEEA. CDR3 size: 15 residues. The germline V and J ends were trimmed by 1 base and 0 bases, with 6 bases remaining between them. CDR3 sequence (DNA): TGTGCCAGCAGCTTAGCACAGGCGAACACCGGGGAGCTGTTTTTT. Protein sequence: CASSLAQANTGELFF. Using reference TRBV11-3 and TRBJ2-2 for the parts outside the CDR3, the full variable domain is EAGVVQSPRYKIIEKKQPVAFWCNPISGHNTLYWYLQNLGQGPELLIRYENEEAVDDSQLPKDRFSAERLKGVDSTLKIQPAELGDSAVYLCASSLAQANTGELFFGEGSRLTVL.

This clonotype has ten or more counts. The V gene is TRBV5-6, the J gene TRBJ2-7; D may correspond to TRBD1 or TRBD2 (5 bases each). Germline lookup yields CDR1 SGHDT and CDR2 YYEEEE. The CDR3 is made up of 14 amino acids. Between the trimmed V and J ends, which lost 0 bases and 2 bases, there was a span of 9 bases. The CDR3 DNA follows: TGTGCCAGCAGCTTGGTCGAGGGGACCTACGAGCAGTACTTC. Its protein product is CASSLVEGTYEQYF.

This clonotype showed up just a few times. The CDR3 is CASTSERTSPPAQFF. As DNA, the CDR3 is TGTGCCAGCACCAGCGAGCGGACTAGTCCCCCGGCACAGTTCTTC. This chain connects TRBV2 to TRBJ2-1; 7 bases match TRBD2. J lost 13 bases, V lost 7 bases, and 19 bases had no gene match. The germline V gene encodes CDR1 SNHLY and CDR2 FYNNEI. The CDR3 loop spans 15 amino acids.

The DNA for the CDR3 is TGTGCCTGGTCCCCGCCGGACTACGAGCAGTACTTC. This codes for CAWSPPDYEQYF. V gene TRBV30 combines with J gene TRBJ2-7; D unresolved. This CDR3 has 12 residues. The V gene lost 5 bases and the J gene lost 3 bases, with 11 bases spanning the gap. The germline V gene encodes CDR1 GTSNPN and CDR2 SVGIG (reference sequence).

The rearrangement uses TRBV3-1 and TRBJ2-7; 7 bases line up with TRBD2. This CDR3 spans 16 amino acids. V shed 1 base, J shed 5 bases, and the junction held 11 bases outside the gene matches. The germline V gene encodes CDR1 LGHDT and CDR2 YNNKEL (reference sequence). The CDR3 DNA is TGTGCCAGCAGCCAAGGATTCGGACTAGTACTACACGAGCAGTACTTC. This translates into CASSQGFGLVLHEQYF.